The sequence of this T cell receptor (beta chain) was determined in a study of T cell responses to AZD1222 COVID-19 vaccine. Study results and limitations: There were vaccine-associated CD4 TCRs across spike, dominant at 160-218 and 743-854. Nearly half of spike-specific TCRs reportedly go after variant regions that carry no mutations. It was only after the peak T cell response that any repertoires were sampled.

The assay was immunoSEQ multiplex PCR, and TCRdb's table has in-frame clones only and misses some. The data show 75,000 to 90,000 clones, 91% seen once. In regard to this clone: Its target is not known.

Looked up from germline, CDR1 is SGHTA and CDR2 is FQGNSA. V lost 3 bases and J lost 5, with 13 bases in between. The CDR3 consists of 14 residues. The chain couples TRBV7-2 to TRBJ1-2; D is unresolved. This sequence originates from an adult who received the AZD1222 COVID-19 vaccine. Source: peripheral blood, taken 28 days after the second AZD1222 dose. CDR3 DNA sequence: TGTGCCAGCAGCTTGAGGGAGAGGGTTTATGGCTACACCTTC. Translation gives CASSLRERVYGYTF.